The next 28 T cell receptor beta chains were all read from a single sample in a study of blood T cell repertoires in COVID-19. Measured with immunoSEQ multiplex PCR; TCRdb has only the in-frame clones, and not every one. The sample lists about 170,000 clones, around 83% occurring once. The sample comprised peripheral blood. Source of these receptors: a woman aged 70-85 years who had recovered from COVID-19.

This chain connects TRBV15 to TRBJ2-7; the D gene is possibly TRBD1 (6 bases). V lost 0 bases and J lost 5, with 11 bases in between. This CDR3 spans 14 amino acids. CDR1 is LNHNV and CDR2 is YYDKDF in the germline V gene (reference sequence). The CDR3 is CATSRDRGSDEQYF. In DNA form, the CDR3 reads TGTGCCACCAGCAGAGATAGGGGGTCTGACGAGCAGTACTTC.

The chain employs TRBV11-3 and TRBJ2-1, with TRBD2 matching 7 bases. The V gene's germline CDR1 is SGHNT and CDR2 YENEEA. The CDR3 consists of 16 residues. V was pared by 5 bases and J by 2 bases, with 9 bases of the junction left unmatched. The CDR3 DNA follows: TGTGCCAGCAGCCCCAGGGCGGGAGCTGCCTACAATGAGCAGTTCTTC. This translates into CASSPRAGAAYNEQFF.

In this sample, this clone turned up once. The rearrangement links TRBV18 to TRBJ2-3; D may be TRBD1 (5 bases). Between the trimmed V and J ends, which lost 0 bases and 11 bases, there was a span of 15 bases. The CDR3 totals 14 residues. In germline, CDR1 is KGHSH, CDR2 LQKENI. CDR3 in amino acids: CASSPPKAQGLQYF. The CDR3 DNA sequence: TGTGCCAGCTCACCACCGAAGGCGCAGGGCCTGCAGTATTTT. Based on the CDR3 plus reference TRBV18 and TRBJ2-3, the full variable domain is NAGVMQNPRHLVRRRGQEARLRCSPMKGHSHVYWYRQLPEEGLKFMVYLQKENIIDESGMPKERFSAEFPKEGPSILRIQQVVRGDSAAYFCASSPPKAQGLQYFGPGTRLTVL.

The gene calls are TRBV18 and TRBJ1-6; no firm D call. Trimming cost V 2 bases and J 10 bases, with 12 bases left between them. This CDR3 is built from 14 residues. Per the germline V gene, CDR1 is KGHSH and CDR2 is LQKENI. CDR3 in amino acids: CASSPGGRGSPLHF. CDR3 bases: TGTGCCAGCTCACCAGGAGGTAGAGGATCACCCCTCCACTTT.

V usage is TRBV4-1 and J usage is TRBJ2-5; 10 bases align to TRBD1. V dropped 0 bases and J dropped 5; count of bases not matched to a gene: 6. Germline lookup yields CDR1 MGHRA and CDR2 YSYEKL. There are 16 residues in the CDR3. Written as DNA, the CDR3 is TGCGCCAGCAGCCAAGAGGCGACAGGGGGCTGGGAGACCCAGTACTTC. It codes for CASSQEATGGWETQYF.

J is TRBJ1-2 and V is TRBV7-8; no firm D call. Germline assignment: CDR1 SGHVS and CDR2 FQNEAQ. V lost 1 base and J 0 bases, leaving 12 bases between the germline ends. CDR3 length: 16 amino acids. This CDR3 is CASSLGRAATNYGYTF. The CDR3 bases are TGTGCCAGCAGCTTAGGTCGCGCGGCCACTAACTATGGCTACACCTTC. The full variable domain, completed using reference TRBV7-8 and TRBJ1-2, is GAGVSQSPRYKVAKRGQDVALRCDPISGHVSLFWYQQALGQGPEFLTYFQNEAQLDKSGLPSDRFFAERPEGSVSTLKIQRTQQEDSAVYLCASSLGRAATNYGYTFGSGTRLTVV.

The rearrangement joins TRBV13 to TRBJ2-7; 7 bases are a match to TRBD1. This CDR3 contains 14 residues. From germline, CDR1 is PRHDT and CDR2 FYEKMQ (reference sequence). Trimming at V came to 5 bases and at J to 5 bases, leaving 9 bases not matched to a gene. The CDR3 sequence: CASSTSGGGDEQYF. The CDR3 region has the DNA TGTGCCAGCAGCACCTCAGGGGGTGGGGACGAGCAGTACTTC.

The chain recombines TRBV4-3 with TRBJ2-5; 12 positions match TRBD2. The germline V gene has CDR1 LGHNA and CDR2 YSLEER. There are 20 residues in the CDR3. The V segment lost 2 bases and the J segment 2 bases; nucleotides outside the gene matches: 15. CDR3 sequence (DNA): TGCGCCAGCAGCCAACACCCGTCCGGGACTAGCGGGTTGGAACAAGAGACCCAGTACTTC. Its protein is CASSQHPSGTSGLEQETQYF.

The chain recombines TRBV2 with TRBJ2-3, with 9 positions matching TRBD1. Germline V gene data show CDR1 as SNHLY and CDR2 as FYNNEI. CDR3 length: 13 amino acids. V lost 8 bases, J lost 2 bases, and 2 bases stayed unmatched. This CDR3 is CASGQGNTDTQYF. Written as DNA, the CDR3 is TGTGCCAGCGGACAGGGGAACACAGATACGCAGTATTTT.

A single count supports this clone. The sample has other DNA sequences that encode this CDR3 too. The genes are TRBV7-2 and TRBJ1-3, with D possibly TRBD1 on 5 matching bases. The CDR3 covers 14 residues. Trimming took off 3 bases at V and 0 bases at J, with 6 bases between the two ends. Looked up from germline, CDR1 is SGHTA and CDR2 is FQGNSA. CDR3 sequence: CASSLGGSGNTIYF. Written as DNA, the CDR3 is TGTGCCAGCAGCTTGGGGGGCTCTGGAAACACCATATATTTT.

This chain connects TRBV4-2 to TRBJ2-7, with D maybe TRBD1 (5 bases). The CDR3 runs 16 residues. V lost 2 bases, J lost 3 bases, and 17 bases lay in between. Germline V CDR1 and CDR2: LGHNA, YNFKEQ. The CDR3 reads CASSQMWSRAHYEQYF. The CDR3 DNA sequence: TGTGCCAGCAGCCAAATGTGGTCCAGGGCCCACTACGAGCAGTACTTC.

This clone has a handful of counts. In DNA, the CDR3 is TGTGCCAGCAGCCCTAGCGCGAGCTCCTACAATGAGCAGTTCTTC. Translating gives CASSPSASSYNEQFF. J is TRBJ2-1 and V is TRBV7-2, with TRBD2 as a possible D gene (6 bases). Germline V gene lookup returns CDR1 SGHTA and CDR2 FQGNSA. The CDR3 spans 15 residues. V was pared by 5 bases and J by 0 bases, with 11 bases between. The full variable domain, rest sourced from reference TRBV7-2 and TRBJ2-1, is GAGVSQSPSNKVTEKGKDVELRCDPISGHTALYWYRQSLGQGLEFLIYFQGNSAPDKSGLPSDRFSAERTGGSVSTLTIQRTQQEDSAVYLCASSPSASSYNEQFFGPGTRLTVL.

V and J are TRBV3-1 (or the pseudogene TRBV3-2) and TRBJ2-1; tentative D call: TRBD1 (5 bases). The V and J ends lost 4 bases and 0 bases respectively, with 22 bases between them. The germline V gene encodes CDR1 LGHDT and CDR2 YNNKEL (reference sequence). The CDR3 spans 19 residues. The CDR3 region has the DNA TGTGCCAGCAGCCCCCGGCAAGGTGGGGCCACCCGCTCCTACAATGAGCAGTTCTTC. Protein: CASSPRQGGATRSYNEQFF.

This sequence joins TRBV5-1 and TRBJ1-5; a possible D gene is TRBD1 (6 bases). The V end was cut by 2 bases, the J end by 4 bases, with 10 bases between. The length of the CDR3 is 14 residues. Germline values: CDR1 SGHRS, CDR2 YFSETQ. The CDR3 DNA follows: TGCGCCAGCAGCTTAGGGACAAGTAATCAGCCCCAGCATTTT. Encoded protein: CASSLGTSNQPQHF.

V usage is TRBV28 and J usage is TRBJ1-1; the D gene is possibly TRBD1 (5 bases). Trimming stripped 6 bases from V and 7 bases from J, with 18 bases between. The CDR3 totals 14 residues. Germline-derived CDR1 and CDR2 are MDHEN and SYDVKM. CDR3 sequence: CASRPRGWADEAFF. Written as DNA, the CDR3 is TGTGCCAGCAGACCGCGGGGGTGGGCCGATGAAGCTTTCTTT.

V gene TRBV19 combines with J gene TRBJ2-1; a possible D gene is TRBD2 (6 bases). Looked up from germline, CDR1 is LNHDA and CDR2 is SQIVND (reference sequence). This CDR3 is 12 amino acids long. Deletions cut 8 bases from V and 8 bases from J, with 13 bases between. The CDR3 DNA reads TGTGCCAGTGGCGGGATACGGGATGAGCAGTTCTTC. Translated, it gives CASGGIRDEQFF.

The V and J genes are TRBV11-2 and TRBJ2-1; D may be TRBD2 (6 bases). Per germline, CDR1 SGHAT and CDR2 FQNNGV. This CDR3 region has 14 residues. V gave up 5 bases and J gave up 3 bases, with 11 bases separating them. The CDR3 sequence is CASSLRRDYNEQFF. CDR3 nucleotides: TGTGCCAGCAGCCTCCGGCGGGACTACAATGAGCAGTTCTTC.

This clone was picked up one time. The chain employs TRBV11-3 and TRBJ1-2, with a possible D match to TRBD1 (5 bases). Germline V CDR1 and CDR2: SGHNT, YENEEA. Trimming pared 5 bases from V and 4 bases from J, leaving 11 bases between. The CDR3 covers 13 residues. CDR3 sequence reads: CASSEVGGYGYTF. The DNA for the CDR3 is TGTGCCAGCAGCGAGGTGGGGGGCTATGGCTACACCTTC.

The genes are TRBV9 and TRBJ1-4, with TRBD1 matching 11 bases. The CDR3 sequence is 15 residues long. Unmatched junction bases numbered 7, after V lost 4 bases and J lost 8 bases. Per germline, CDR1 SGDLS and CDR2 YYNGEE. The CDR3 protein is CASSRTGQGAEKLFF. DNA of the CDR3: TGTGCCAGCAGCCGAACCGGACAGGGGGCCGAAAAACTGTTTTTT.

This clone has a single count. CDR3 bases: TGTGCCAGCAGTTACTCCTTCTTTAGCAATCAGCCCCAGCATTTT. It specifies CASSYSFFSNQPQHF. This sequence joins TRBV6-5 and TRBJ1-5; no clear D gene. V lost 0 bases, J lost 0 bases, and 6 bases lay in between. The CDR3 covers 15 residues. Germline V gives CDR1 MNHEY, CDR2 SVGAGI.

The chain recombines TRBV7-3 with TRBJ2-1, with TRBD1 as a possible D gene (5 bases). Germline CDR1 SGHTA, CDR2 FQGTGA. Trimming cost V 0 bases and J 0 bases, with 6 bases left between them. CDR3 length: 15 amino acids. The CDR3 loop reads CASSLTGPSYNEQFF. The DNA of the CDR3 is TGTGCCAGCAGCTTAACGGGGCCCTCCTACAATGAGCAGTTCTTC.

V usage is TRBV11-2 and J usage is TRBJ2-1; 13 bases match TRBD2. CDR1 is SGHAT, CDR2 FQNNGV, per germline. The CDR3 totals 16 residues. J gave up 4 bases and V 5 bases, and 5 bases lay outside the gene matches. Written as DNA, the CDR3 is TGTGCCAGCAGCGCCCGGACTAGCGGGGGATACAATGAGCAGTTCTTC. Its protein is CASSARTSGGYNEQFF.

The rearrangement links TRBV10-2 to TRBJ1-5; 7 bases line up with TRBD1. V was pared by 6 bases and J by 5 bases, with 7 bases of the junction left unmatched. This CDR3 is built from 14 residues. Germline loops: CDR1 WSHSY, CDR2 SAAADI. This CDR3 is CASSPGTADQPQHF. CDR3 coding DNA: TGCGCCAGCAGCCCAGGGACAGCCGATCAGCCCCAGCATTTT.

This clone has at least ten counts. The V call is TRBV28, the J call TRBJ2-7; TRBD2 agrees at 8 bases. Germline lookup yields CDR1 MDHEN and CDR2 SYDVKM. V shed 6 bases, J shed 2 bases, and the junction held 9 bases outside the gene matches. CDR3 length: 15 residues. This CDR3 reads CASSLLAAGTYEQYF. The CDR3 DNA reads TGTGCCAGCAGCCTACTAGCGGCGGGTACCTACGAGCAGTACTTC.

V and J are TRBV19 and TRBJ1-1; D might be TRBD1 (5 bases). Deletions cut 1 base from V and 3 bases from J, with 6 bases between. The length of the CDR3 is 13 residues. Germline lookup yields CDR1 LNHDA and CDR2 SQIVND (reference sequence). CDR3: CASSIGRDTEAFF. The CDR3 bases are TGTGCCAGTAGTATAGGCAGGGACACTGAAGCTTTCTTT.

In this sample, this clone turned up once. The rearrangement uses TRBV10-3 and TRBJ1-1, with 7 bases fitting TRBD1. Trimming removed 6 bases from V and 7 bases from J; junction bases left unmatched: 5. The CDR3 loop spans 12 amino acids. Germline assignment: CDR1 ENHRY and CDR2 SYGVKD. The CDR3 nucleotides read TGTGCCATCAGACACGACAGGGATGAAGCTTTCTTT. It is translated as CAIRHDRDEAFF.

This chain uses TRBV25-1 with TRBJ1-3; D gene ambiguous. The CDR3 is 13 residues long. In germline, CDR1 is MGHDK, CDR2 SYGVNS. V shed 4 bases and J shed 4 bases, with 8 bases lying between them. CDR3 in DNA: TGTGCCAGCAGTGGGTCCGGGGGAAACACCATATATTTT. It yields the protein CASSGSGGNTIYF.

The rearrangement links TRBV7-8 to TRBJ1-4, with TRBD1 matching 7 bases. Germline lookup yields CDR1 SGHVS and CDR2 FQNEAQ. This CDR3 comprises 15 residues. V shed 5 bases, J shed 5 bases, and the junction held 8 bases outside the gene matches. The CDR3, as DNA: TGTGCCAGCAGCCAGCTCAGGGGGAACAATGAAAAACTGTTTTTT. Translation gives CASSQLRGNNEKLFF.